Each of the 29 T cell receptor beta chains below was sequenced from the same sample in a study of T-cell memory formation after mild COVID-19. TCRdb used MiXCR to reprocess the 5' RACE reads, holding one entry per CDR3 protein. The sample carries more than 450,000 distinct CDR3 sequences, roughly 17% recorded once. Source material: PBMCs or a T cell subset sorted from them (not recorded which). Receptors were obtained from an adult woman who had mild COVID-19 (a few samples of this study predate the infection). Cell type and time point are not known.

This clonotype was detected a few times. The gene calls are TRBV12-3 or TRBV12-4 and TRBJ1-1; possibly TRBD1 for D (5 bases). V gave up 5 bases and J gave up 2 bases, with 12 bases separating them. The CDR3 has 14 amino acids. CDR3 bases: TGTGCCAGCAGTCACCGGGACGAAAACACTGAAGCTTTCTTT. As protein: CASSHRDENTEAFF.

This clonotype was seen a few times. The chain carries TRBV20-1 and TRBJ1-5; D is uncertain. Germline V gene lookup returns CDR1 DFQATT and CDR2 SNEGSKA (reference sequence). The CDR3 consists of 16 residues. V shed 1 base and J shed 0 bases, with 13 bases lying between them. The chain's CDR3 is CSARASKGRSNQPQHF. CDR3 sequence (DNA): TGCAGTGCTAGAGCGTCCAAAGGGCGTAGCAATCAGCCCCAGCATTTT.

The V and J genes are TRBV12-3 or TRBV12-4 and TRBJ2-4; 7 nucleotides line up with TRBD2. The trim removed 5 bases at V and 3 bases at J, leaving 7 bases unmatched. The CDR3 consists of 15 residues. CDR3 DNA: TGTGCCAGCAGTCAAGAGCGGGATGTCAAAAACATTCAGTACTTC. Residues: CASSQERDVKNIQYF.

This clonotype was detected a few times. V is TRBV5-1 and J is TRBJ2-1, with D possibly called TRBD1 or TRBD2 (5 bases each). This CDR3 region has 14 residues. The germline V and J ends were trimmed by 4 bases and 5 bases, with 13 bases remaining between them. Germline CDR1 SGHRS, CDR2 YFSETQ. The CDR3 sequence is CASSPGTPDNEQFF. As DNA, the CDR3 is TGCGCCAGCAGCCCCGGGACCCCCGACAATGAGCAGTTCTTC.

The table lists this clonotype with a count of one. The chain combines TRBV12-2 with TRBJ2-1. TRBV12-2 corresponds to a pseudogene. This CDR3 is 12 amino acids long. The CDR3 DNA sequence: TGTGCAAGTCGCTCCCGTAAAAATGAGCAGTTCTTC. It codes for CASRSRKNEQFF.

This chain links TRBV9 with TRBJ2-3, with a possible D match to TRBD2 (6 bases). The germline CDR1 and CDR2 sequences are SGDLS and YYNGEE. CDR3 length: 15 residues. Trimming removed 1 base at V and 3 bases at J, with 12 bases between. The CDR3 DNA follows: TGTGCCAGCAGCGTAACCCCCGGAGGGACAGATACGCAGTATTTT. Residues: CASSVTPGGTDTQYF.

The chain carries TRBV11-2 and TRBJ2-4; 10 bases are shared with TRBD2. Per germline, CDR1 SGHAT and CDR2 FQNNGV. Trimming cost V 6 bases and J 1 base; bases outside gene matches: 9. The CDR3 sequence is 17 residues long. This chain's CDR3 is CASRGAGLAEAKNIQYF. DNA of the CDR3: TGTGCCAGCAGGGGGGCTGGACTAGCGGAGGCCAAAAACATTCAGTACTTC.

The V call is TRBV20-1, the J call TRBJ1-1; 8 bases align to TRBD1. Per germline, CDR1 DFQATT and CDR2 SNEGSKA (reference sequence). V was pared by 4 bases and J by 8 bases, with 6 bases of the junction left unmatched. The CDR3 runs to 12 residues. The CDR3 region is CSAKTDRAEAFF. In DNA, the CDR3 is TGCAGTGCTAAGACGGACAGGGCAGAAGCTTTCTTT.

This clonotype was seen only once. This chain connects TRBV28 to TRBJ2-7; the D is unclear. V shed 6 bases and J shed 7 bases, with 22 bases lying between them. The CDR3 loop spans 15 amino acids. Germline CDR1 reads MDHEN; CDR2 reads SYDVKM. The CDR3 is CASSPNEGRSEEQYF. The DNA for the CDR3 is TGTGCCAGCAGCCCAAATGAAGGGCGAAGCGAGGAGCAGTACTTC.

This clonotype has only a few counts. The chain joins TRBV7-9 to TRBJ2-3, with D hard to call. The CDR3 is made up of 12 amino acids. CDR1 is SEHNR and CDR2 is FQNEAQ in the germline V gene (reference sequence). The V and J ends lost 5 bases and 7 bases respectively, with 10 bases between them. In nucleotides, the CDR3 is TGTGCCAGCAGCCCGAACGTTTATACGCAGTATTTT. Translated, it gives CASSPNVYTQYF.

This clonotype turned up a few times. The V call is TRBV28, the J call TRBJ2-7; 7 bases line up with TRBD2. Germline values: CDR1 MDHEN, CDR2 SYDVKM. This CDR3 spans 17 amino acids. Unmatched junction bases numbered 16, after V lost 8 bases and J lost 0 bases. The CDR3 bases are TGTGCCAGCTTCATGCTAGCGGAGGAGGGTAGCTCCTACGAGCAGTACTTC. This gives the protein CASFMLAEEGSSYEQYF.

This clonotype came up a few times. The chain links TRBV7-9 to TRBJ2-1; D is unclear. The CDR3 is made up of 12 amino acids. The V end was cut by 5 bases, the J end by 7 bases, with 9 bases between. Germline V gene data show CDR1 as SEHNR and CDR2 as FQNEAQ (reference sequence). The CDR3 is CASSPRPNEQFF. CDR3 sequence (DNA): TGTGCCAGCAGCCCTAGGCCGAATGAGCAGTTCTTC.

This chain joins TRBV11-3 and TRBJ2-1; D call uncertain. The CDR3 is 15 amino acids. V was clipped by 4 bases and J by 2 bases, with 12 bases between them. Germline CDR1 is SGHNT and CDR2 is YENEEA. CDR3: CASSSRVLPYNEQFF. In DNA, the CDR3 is TGTGCCAGCAGCTCCCGGGTCTTACCCTACAATGAGCAGTTCTTC.

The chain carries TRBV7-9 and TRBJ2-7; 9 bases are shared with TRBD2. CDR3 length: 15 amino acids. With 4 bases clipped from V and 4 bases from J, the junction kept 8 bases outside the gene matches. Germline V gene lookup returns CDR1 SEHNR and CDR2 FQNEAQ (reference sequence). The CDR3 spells CASSSRGGLRYEQYF. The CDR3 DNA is TGTGCCAGCAGCTCGCGGGGGGGTCTGCGGTACGAGCAGTACTTC.

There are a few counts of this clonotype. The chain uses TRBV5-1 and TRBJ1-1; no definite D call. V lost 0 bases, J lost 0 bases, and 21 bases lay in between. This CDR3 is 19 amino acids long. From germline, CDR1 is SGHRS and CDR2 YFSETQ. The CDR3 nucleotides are TGCGCCAGCAGCTTGGGAGGGAGTATTACCCTCTATTTGAACACTGAAGCTTTCTTT. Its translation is CASSLGGSITLYLNTEAFF.

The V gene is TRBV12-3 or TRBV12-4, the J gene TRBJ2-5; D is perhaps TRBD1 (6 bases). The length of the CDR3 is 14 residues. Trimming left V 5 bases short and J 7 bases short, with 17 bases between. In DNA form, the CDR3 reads TGTGCCAGCAGTGCTGACAGGATTCCAGGGACCCAGTACTTC. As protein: CASSADRIPGTQYF.

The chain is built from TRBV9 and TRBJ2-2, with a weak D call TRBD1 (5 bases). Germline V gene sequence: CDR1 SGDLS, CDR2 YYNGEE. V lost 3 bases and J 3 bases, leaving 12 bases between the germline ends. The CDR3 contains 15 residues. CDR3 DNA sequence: TGTGCCAGCAGCGGACAAGGCAGGGACACCGGGGAGCTGTTTTTT. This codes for CASSGQGRDTGELFF.

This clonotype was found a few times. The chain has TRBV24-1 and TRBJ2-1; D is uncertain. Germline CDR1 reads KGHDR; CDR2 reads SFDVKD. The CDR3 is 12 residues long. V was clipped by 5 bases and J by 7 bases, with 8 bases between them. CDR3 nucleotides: TGTGCCACCAGTGGTGTCGGGAATGAGCAGTTCTTC. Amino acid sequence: CATSGVGNEQFF.

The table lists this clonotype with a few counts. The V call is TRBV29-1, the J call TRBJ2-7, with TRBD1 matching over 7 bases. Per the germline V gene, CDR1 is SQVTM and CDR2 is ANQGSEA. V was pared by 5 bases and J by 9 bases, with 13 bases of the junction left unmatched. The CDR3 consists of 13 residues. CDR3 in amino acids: CSVLGRGSNGQYF. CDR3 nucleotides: TGCAGCGTTTTAGGCAGGGGGTCCAACGGGCAGTACTTC.

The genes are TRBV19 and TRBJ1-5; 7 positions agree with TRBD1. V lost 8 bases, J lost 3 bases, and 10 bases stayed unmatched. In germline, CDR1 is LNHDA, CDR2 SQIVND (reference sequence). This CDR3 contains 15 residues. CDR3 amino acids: CASGDSLNFNQPQHF. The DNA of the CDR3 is TGTGCCAGTGGGGACAGCTTGAATTTCAATCAGCCCCAGCATTTT.

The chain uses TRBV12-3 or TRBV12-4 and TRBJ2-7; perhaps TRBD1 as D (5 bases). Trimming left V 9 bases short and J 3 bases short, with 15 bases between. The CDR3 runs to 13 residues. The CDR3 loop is CASGAGIGYEQYF. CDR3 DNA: TGTGCCAGTGGGGCAGGGATCGGCTACGAGCAGTACTTC.

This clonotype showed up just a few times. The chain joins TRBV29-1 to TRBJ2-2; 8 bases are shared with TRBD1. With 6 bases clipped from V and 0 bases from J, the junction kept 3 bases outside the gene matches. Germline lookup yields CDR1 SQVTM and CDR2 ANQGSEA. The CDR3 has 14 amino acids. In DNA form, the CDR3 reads TGCAGCGTGTTGACAGGGGCGAACACCGGGGAGCTGTTTTTT. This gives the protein CSVLTGANTGELFF.

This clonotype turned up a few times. CDR3 sequence: CASSIGTETQYF. The CDR3 DNA reads TGTGCCAGTAGTATAGGGACGGAGACCCAGTACTTC. This rearrangement joins TRBV19 to TRBJ2-5; no reliable D call. The CDR3 contains 12 residues. Germline loops: CDR1 LNHDA, CDR2 SQIVND (reference sequence). Trimming cost V 1 base and J 5 bases, with 5 bases left between them.

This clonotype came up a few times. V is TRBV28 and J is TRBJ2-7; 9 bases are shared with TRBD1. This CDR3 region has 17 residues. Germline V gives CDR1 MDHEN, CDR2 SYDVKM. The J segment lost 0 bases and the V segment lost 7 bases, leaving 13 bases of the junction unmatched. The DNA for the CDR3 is TGTGCCAGCACTCCACCCTCCGGACAGGGGAGCTCCTACGAGCAGTACTTC. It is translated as CASTPPSGQGSSYEQYF.

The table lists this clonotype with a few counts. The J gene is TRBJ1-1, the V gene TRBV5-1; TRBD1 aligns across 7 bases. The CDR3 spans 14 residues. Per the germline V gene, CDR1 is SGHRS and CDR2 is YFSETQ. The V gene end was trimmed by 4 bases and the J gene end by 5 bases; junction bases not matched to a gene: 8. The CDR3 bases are TGCGCCAGCAGCGCAATACAGGGGAGTACTGAAGCTTTCTTT. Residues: CASSAIQGSTEAFF.

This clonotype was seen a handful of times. DNA for the CDR3: TGTGCCAGCAGCCGGGGTGGAGCGGGAGGCTACAATGAGCAGTTCTTC. Protein: CASSRGGAGGYNEQFF. The rearrangement uses TRBV7-2 and TRBJ2-1, with 9 bases aligning to TRBD2. Trimming cost V 5 bases and J 3 bases; bases outside gene matches: 8. This CDR3 comprises 16 residues. Germline lookup yields CDR1 SGHTA and CDR2 FQGNSA. The full variable domain, its missing parts supplied by reference TRBV7-2 and TRBJ2-1, is GAGVSQSPSNKVTEKGKDVELRCDPISGHTALYWYRQSLGQGLEFLIYFQGNSAPDKSGLPSDRFSAERTGGSVSTLTIQRTQQEDSAVYLCASSRGGAGGYNEQFFGPGTRLTVL.

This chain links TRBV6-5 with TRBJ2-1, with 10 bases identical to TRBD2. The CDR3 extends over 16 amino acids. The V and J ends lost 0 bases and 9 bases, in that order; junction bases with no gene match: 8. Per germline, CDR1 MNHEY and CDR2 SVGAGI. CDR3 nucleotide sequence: TGTGCCAGCAGTTACTCGACAGCGGGAGGGTATCTTGAGCAGTTCTTC. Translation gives CASSYSTAGGYLEQFF.

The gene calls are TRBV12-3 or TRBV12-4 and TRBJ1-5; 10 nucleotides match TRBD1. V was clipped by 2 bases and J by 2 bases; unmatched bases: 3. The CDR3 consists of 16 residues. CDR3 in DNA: TGTGCCAGCAGTTTAATAGGGACAGGGGGCAATCAGCCCCAGCATTTT. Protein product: CASSLIGTGGNQPQHF.

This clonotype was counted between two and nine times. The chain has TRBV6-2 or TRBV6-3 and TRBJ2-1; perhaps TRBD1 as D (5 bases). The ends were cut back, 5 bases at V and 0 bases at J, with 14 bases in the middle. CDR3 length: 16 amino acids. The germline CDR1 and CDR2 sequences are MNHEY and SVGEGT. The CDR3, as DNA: TGTGCCAGCAGTCCTCCGACAGTGAGCTCCTACAATGAGCAGTTCTTC. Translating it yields CASSPPTVSSYNEQFF.